This T cell receptor (beta chain) was captured by sequencing in a study of cytomegalovirus exposure and HLA in healthy donors. Vbeta (60) and Jbeta (13) primers were used in the PCR. Assay: immunoSEQ multiplex PCR; the TCRdb copy retains only in-frame clones and omits some. The sample comprises over 150,000 clones, about three quarters of which are singletons, and 3% to 3.5% rests with the top ten. CDR1 is SGHDT and CDR2 is YYEEEE in the germline V gene. There are 16 residues in the CDR3. Deletions cut 2 bases from V and 3 bases from J, with 18 bases between. V gene TRBV5-6 combines with J gene TRBJ2-7; possible D gene TRBD2, 6 bases. The receptor was isolated from a woman in her 50s in good health and CMV-seropositive. The sequenced sample consisted of PBMCs. The CDR3 protein is CASSLRPKREDYEQYF. The CDR3 DNA reads TGTGCCAGCAGCTTAAGACCGAAGAGGGAGGACTACGAGCAGTACTTC.